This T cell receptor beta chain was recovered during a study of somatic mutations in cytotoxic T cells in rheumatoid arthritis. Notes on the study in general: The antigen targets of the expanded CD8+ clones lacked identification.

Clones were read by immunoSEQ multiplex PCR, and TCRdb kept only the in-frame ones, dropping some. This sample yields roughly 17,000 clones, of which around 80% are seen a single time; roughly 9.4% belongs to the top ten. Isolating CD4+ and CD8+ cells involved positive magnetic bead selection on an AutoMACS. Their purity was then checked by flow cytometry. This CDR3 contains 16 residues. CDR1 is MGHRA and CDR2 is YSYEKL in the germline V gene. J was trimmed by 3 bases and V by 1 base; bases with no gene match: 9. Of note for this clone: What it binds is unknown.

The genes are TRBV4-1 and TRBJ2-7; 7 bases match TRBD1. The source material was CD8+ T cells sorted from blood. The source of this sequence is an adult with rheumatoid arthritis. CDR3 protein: CASSQVGVGQHYEQYF. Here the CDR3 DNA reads TGCGCCAGCAGCCAAGTAGGTGTGGGACAGCACTACGAGCAGTACTTC.